Below, one TCR beta chain is given with its context. Libraries were prepared by immunoSEQ multiplex PCR; TCRdb keeps only in-frame clonotypes and omits some of them. The repertoire holds about 94,000 clones, with less than 95% as singletons. The source of the sample is a study of control samples from healthy donors and cancer patients. The germline V gene encodes CDR1 LGHDT and CDR2 YNNKEL (reference sequence). There are 15 residues in the CDR3. V gave up 0 bases and J gave up 1 base, with 9 bases separating them. Source material: blood. The chain combines TRBV3-1 (or the pseudogene TRBV3-2) with TRBJ1-1; D not resolved. The TCR was taken from a woman younger than 35 in good health. CDR3 sequence (DNA): TGTGCCAGCAGCCAAGAATACCTAGGGAACACTGAAGCTTTCTTT. Its translation: CASSQEYLGNTEAFF.